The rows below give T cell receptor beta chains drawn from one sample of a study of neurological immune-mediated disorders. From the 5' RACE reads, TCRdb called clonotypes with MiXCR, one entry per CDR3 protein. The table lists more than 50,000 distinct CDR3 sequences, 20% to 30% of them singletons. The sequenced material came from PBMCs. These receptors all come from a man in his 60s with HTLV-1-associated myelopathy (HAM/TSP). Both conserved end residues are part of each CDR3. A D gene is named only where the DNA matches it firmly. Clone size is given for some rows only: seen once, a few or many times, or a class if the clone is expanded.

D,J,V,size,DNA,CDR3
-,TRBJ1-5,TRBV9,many,TGTGCCAGCAGCGCCAGGGGAGGTCAACAGCCCCAGCATTTT,CASSARGGQQPQHF
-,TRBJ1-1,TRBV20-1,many,TGCAGTGCTAGGATCAGAACAGGGAGCACTGAAGCTTTCTTT,CSARIRTGSTEAFF
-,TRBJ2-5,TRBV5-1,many,TGCGCCAGCAGCTTTAACCGACAGGGAGGACAAGAGACCCAGTACTTC,CASSFNRQGGQETQYF
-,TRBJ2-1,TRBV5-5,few,TGTGCCAGCAGCTTGGGGGGGTTCAGCTCCTACAATGAGCAGTTCTTC,CASSLGGFSSYNEQFF
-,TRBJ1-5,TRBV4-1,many,TGCGCCAGCAGCCAAGATCTCACGAAGGGGCCCCAGCATTTT,CASSQDLTKGPQHF
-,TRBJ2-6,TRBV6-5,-,TGTGCCAGCAGCAAACGTACTGGGGCCAACGTCCTGACTTTC,CASSKRTGANVLTF
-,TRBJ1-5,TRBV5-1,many,TGCGCCAGCAGCCCCAAACGGCTGGGCCAGGGCAATCAGCCCCAGCATTTT,CASSPKRLGQGNQPQHF
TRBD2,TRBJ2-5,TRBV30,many,TGTGCCTGGAGGGGGACTAGCCAACAAGAGACCCAGTACTTC,CAWRGTSQQETQYF
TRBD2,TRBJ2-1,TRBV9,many,TGTGCCAGCAGCTTGCGACTAGCGGGAGGCCCCGTGTCTTCATACAATGAGCAGTTCTTC,CASSLRLAGGPVSSYNEQFF
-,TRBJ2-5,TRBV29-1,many,TGCAGCGTTAGGTCGTACCAAGAGACCCAGTACTTC,CSVRSYQETQYF
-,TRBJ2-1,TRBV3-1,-,TGTGCCAGCAGCCAAGAACCATCAGGTAATGAGCAGTTCTTC,CASSQEPSGNEQFF
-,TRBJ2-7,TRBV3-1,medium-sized,TGCGCCAGCAGCCAAGGTGAGGGCTCCTACGAGCAGTACTTC,CASSQGEGSYEQYF
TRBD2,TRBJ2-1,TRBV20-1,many,TGCAGTGCTAATACCGCCCAGCGGGGACTTGGGGAGCAGTTCTTC,CSANTAQRGLGEQFF
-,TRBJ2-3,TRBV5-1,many,TGCGCCAGCAGCTTTTCGGGAGAGGAGGCAGATACGCAGTATTTT,CASSFSGEEADTQYF
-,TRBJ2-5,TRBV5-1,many,TGCGCCAGCAGCTCCCCCAACGACCAAGAGACCCAGTACTTC,CASSSPNDQETQYF
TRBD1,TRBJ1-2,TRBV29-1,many,TGCAGCGCGGACAGGGGGCTCGACTACACCTTC,CSADRGLDYTF
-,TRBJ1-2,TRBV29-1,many,TGCAGCGTTGAAGATTACGCGCAGACGAGGCACACCTTC,CSVEDYAQTRHTF
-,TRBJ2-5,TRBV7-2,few,TGTGCCAGCAGCCCGGGGTCTCAAGAGACCCAGTACTTC,CASSPGSQETQYF
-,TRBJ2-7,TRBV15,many,TGTGCCACCAGCAGAGAGGGCGGACCCTACGAGCAGTACTTC,CATSREGGPYEQYF
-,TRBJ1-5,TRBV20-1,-,TGCAGTGCTAGAGATAAATATGGAGAGAGGGTACGACAGCCCCAGCATTTT,CSARDKYGERVRQPQHF
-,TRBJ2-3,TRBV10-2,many,TGCACCATCCTCGTCGCAGATACGCAGTATTTT,CTILVADTQYF
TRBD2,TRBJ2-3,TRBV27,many,TGTGCCAGCAGTTCCAGGACTAGCGGGGCCTTCACAGATACGCAGTATTTT,CASSSRTSGAFTDTQYF
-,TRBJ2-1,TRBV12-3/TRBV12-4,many,TGTGCCAGCAGGCCGGGGGCTAGCGGTTACAATGAGCAGTTCTTC,CASRPGASGYNEQFF
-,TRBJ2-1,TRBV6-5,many,TGTGCCAGCAGTTACTCCGGGCTAGCAGGCAATGAGCAGTTCTTC,CASSYSGLAGNEQFF
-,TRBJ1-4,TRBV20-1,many,TGCAGTGCTAGTGAGGGGGGCCGGTTTTCGGGAAAACTGTTTTTT,CSASEGGRFSGKLFF
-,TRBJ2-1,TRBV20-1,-,TGCAGTGCTTCCCCGGATGTGGGGGGAAGGAACAATGAGCAGTTCTTC,CSASPDVGGRNNEQFF
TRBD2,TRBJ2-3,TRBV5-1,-,TGCGCCAGCAGGATGGGCCTAGCGGATCTCACAGATACGCAGTATTTT,CASRMGLADLTDTQYF
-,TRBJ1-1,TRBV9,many,TGTGCCAGCAGCCCCGGTGGCTCGGCCCAAAACACTGAAGCTTTCTTT,CASSPGGSAQNTEAFF
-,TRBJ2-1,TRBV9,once,TGTGCCAGTAGCGTAGAGTCTAGTAGGTCCCATGAGCAGTTCTTC,CASSVESSRSHEQFF
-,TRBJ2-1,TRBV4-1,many,TGCGCCAGCAGCCAAGCCCCCTTGAGCAATGAGCAGTTCTTC,CASSQAPLSNEQFF
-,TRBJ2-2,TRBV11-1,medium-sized,TGTGCCACCAGCCGGGACAAAAACACCGGGGAGCTGTTTTTT,CATSRDKNTGELFF
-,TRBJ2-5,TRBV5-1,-,TGCGCCAGCAGCTCCAAACAGGGTCAAGAGACCCAGTACTTC,CASSSKQGQETQYF
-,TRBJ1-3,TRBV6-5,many,TGTGCCAGCAGTTACTCTGGTAATTCCCGCTCTGGAAACACCATATATTTT,CASSYSGNSRSGNTIYF